This section outlines one T cell receptor (beta chain) sequence together with its context. This entry belongs to a study of shared clonotypes between healthy human individuals. Germline V CDR1 and CDR2: KGHSH, LQKENI. The CDR3 length is 16 residues. Trimming at V came to 2 bases and at J to 5 bases, leaving 8 bases not matched to a gene. Sequencing used immunoSEQ multiplex PCR; TCRdb keeps in-frame clones, though not all of them. In the table there are a few million clones, roughly 92% of which are singletons. The receptor was isolated from a young man in good health. Some clones in this sample may be carry-over from other donors' samples. The specimen sequenced was naive CD4+ T cells from PBMCs. Subset in this sample: CD45RA+ positively selected. V is TRBV18 and J is TRBJ2-5, with TRBD2 matching 10 bases. In nucleotides, the CDR3 is TGTGCCAGCTCACCATTGCTAGCGGGAGCGGGGGAGACCCAGTACTTC. It yields the protein CASSPLLAGAGETQYF. Combining the CDR3 with reference TRBV18 and TRBJ2-5 gives the whole variable domain NAGVMQNPRHLVRRRGQEARLRCSPMKGHSHVYWYRQLPEEGLKFMVYLQKENIIDESGMPKERFSAEFPKEGPSILRIQQVVRGDSAAYFCASSPLLAGAGETQYFGPGTRLLVL.